What follows are 27 T cell receptor beta chains derived from one specimen sequenced in a study of T cell clones after liver transplantation. The assay was immunoSEQ multiplex PCR, and TCRdb's table has in-frame clones only and misses some. In the table there are approximately 26,000 clones, about three quarters of which are singletons. Sequences were derived from CD4+ T cells from blood, sampled before liver transplant. The receptors here all came from a human donor who received a liver transplant.

The chain is built from TRBV21-1 and TRBJ2-7; TRBD2 is the table's D call and was not checked against the DNA. TRBV21-1 is deemed a pseudogene. CDR3 length: 18 residues. CDR3 residues: CASNATAGTRGLSYEQYV. As DNA, the CDR3 is TGTGCCAGCAACGCCACTGCCGGGACTAGGGGACTTTCCTACGAGCAGTACGTC.

The rearrangement links TRBV5-1 to TRBJ2-2; D is ambiguous. Between the trimmed V and J ends, which lost 6 bases and 0 bases, there was a span of 9 bases. CDR1 and CDR2 (germline): SGHRS, YFSETQ. The CDR3 loop spans 14 amino acids. The CDR3 coding sequence is TGCGCCAGCACTCACCCCCCGAACACCGGGGAGCTGTTTTTT. Amino acid sequence: CASTHPPNTGELFF.

This chain links TRBV19 with TRBJ2-1; the match to TRBD1 covers 9 bases. CDR3 length: 15 residues. Germline assignment: CDR1 LNHDA and CDR2 SQIVND (reference sequence). V was clipped by 5 bases and J by 6 bases; unmatched bases: 8. In DNA form, the CDR3 reads TGTGCCAGTAGTGGATCGGACAGGGGAACCAATGAGCAGTTCTTC. Amino acid sequence: CASSGSDRGTNEQFF.

V gene TRBV18 combines with J gene TRBJ1-6, with 9 bases that match TRBD1. V dropped 2 bases and J dropped 10; count of bases not matched to a gene: 3. CDR3 length: 14 residues. CDR1 is KGHSH and CDR2 is LQKENI in the germline V gene. The CDR3 sequence: CASSPTGGESPLHF. For the CDR3, the DNA is TGTGCCAGCTCACCAACAGGGGGCGAATCACCCCTCCACTTT.

This clone was counted a few times. V and J are TRBV6-1 and TRBJ1-1; possible D gene TRBD1, 5 bases. V was shortened by 6 bases and J by 2 bases, with 13 bases between the two germline ends. Per the germline V gene, CDR1 is MNHNS and CDR2 is SASEGT. This CDR3 is 14 amino acids long. CDR3: CASRGPGFNTEAFF. The CDR3 bases are TGTGCCAGCAGGGGACCAGGGTTCAACACTGAAGCTTTCTTT.

V gene TRBV5-1 combines with J gene TRBJ2-5; D gene uncertain. The CDR3 has 13 amino acids. The V end was cut by 2 bases, the J end by 1 base, with 6 bases between. Germline V gene data show CDR1 as SGHRS and CDR2 as YFSETQ. The CDR3 bases are TGCGCCAGCAGCTTTACTATCCAAGAGACCCAGTACTTC. This sequence encodes CASSFTIQETQYF.

The chain uses TRBV6-1 and TRBJ1-1; D remains unclear. Per germline, CDR1 MNHNS and CDR2 SASEGT. CDR3 length: 13 residues. V was shortened by 4 bases and J by 2 bases, with 8 bases between the two germline ends. CDR3 amino acids: CASSATQNTEAFF. The CDR3 nucleotides are TGTGCCAGCAGTGCGACACAAAACACTGAAGCTTTCTTT.

This clone showed up just a few times. The rearrangement links TRBV19 to TRBJ1-3; D is unclear. This CDR3 region has 14 residues. Trimming cost V 4 bases and J 4 bases, with 11 bases left between them. Germline V gene sequence: CDR1 LNHDA, CDR2 SQIVND (reference sequence). The CDR3 here is CASSTRMGGNTIYF. In DNA form, the CDR3 reads TGTGCCAGTAGTACGAGGATGGGGGGAAACACCATATATTTT.

V gene TRBV6-6 combines with J gene TRBJ1-1, with no clear D. V lost 5 bases to trimming and J lost 4 bases, with 17 bases between them. The CDR3 runs 15 residues. Germline CDR1 is MNHNY and CDR2 is SVGAGI (reference sequence). The CDR3 protein is CASSPLFEGGTEAFF. CDR3 nucleotide sequence: TGTGCCAGCAGTCCCCTTTTTGAGGGCGGCACTGAAGCTTTCTTT.

V and J are TRBV5-1 and TRBJ2-2, with TRBD2 identical over 10 bases. CDR3 length: 16 residues. Germline assignment: CDR1 SGHRS and CDR2 YFSETQ. V was clipped by 4 bases and J by 1 base; unmatched bases: 4. CDR3 protein: CASSIRTSGNTGELFF. The CDR3 DNA reads as TGCGCCAGCAGCATCAGGACTAGCGGGAACACCGGGGAGCTGTTTTTT.

CDR3 region: CASRAGTGTDTQYF. As DNA, the CDR3 is TGTGCCAGCAGAGCCGGGACAGGCACAGATACGCAGTATTTT. The chain couples TRBV6-5 to TRBJ2-3; 7 nucleotides match TRBD1. J gave up 1 base and V 6 bases, and 4 bases lay outside the gene matches. This CDR3 region has 14 residues. Germline V gene lookup returns CDR1 MNHEY and CDR2 SVGAGI.

This chain uses TRBV5-1 with TRBJ1-2, with 8 bases matching TRBD1. V gave up 4 bases and J gave up 1 base; unmatched junction bases: 9. Per the germline V gene, CDR1 is SGHRS and CDR2 is YFSETQ. This CDR3 is built from 16 residues. CDR3 nucleotides: TGCGCCAGCAGCGACGCCGGGACAGGACGTAACTATGGCTACACCTTC. This sequence encodes CASSDAGTGRNYGYTF. Combining the CDR3 with reference TRBV5-1 and TRBJ1-2 gives the whole variable domain KAGVTQTPRYLIKTRGQQVTLSCSPISGHRSVSWYQQTPGQGLQFLFEYFSETQRNKGNFPGRFSGRQFSNSRSEMNVSTLELGDSALYLCASSDAGTGRNYGYTFGSGTRLTVV.

The chain uses TRBV11-3 and TRBJ2-1; 9 nucleotides align to TRBD2. Looked up from germline, CDR1 is SGHNT and CDR2 is YENEEA. The trim removed 5 bases at V and 2 bases at J, leaving 13 bases unmatched. CDR3 length: 18 residues. The CDR3 spells CASSPLGAGGPPYNEQFF. The CDR3 DNA is TGTGCCAGCAGCCCTCTCGGGGCGGGAGGGCCACCCTACAATGAGCAGTTCTTC.

The chain joins TRBV7-2 to TRBJ1-3; 9 bases fit TRBD1. Trimming removed 5 bases from V and 8 bases from J; junction bases left unmatched: 10. The CDR3 runs to 15 residues. Germline values: CDR1 SGHTA, CDR2 FQGNSA. The CDR3 nucleotides are TGTGCCAGCAGCCTTATGGGGACAGGGAGGGACACCATATATTTT. Protein product: CASSLMGTGRDTIYF.

The gene calls are TRBV29-1 and TRBJ2-5; no firm D call. The germline V and J ends were trimmed by 3 bases and 2 bases, with 10 bases remaining between them. Germline V gene sequence: CDR1 SQVTM, CDR2 ANQGSEA. The CDR3 extends over 13 amino acids. CDR3 sequence reads: CSVESLGQETQYF. The CDR3 DNA is TGCAGCGTTGAGAGTCTAGGGCAAGAGACCCAGTACTTC.

The chain uses TRBV9 and TRBJ2-6, with D hard to call. This CDR3 region has 14 residues. Germline loops: CDR1 SGDLS, CDR2 YYNGEE. V was pared by 4 bases and J by 0 bases, with 5 bases between. CDR3: CASSTSSGANVLTF. Here the CDR3 DNA reads TGTGCCAGCAGCACGAGCTCTGGGGCCAACGTCCTGACTTTC.

This chain connects TRBV2 to TRBJ1-6; perhaps TRBD1 as D (5 bases). This CDR3 has 14 residues. Between the trimmed V and J ends, which lost 3 bases and 7 bases, there was a span of 10 bases. In germline, CDR1 is SNHLY, CDR2 FYNNEI. The CDR3 spells CASSEQGVNSPLHF. CDR3 bases: TGTGCCAGCAGTGAGCAAGGGGTAAATTCACCCCTCCACTTT.

This chain links TRBV11-2 with TRBJ1-4; D is perhaps TRBD1 (6 bases). Trimming pared 1 base from V and 7 bases from J, leaving 10 bases between. This CDR3 region has 14 residues. Looked up from germline, CDR1 is SGHAT and CDR2 is FQNNGV. CDR3 sequence: CASSLGGQTEKLFF. CDR3 DNA: TGTGCCAGCAGCTTAGGAGGACAGACTGAAAAACTGTTTTTT.

The chain uses TRBV2 and TRBJ1-4; D is undetermined. The V and J ends lost 7 bases and 4 bases respectively, with 10 bases between them. The germline CDR1 and CDR2 sequences are SNHLY and FYNNEI. The CDR3 length is 13 residues. The CDR3 bases are TGTGCCAGCAATGGCCAGTATAATGAAAAACTGTTTTTT. It yields the protein CASNGQYNEKLFF. Based on the CDR3 plus reference TRBV2 and TRBJ1-4, the full variable domain is EPEVTQTPSHQVTQMGQEVILRCVPISNHLYFYWYRQILGQKVEFLVSFYNNEISEKSEIFDDQFSVERPDGSNFTLKIRSTKLEDSAMYFCASNGQYNEKLFFGSGTQLSVL.

The chain links TRBV7-9 to TRBJ1-3; D remains ambiguous. Between the trimmed V and J ends, which lost 1 base and 4 bases, there was a span of 2 bases. The CDR3 length is 12 residues. Germline values: CDR1 SEHNR, CDR2 FQNEAQ (reference sequence). CDR3 DNA: TGTGCCAGCAGCTTAGAAGGAAACACCATATATTTT. It encodes CASSLEGNTIYF.

The J gene is TRBJ2-7, the V gene TRBV7-2, with unresolved D. V was cut by 2 bases and J by 5 bases, with 10 bases left in between. Germline V gene lookup returns CDR1 SGHTA and CDR2 FQGNSA. The CDR3 runs 13 residues. The CDR3 is CASSLMDGDEQYF. The CDR3 region has the DNA TGTGCCAGCAGCTTAATGGATGGGGACGAGCAGTACTTC.

This chain uses TRBV2 with TRBJ2-3; D remains unclear. Trimming pared 4 bases from V and 0 bases from J, leaving 5 bases between. Germline CDR1 and CDR2: SNHLY and FYNNEI. The CDR3 loop spans 13 amino acids. CDR3 DNA sequence: TGTGCCAGCAGTGTTGTGAGCACAGATACGCAGTATTTT. It encodes CASSVVSTDTQYF.

This clone has just a few counts. The rearrangement uses TRBV6-5 and TRBJ2-5; D may correspond to TRBD1 or TRBD2 (5 bases each). Trimming left V 5 bases short and J 4 bases short, with 14 bases between. The length of the CDR3 is 14 residues. Germline CDR1 and CDR2: MNHEY and SVGAGI. DNA of the CDR3: TGTGCCAGCAGTCTAGGGGAGTTAAGAGAGACCCAGTACTTC. It translates to CASSLGELRETQYF.

The CDR3 nucleotides are TGTGCCAGCAGCTCCTCGAGGGCGGGAACAGATACGCAGTATTTT. This codes for CASSSSRAGTDTQYF. The chain links TRBV7-2 to TRBJ2-3; D is perhaps TRBD2 (6 bases). CDR3 size: 15 residues. The V and J ends lost 4 bases and 3 bases respectively, with 14 bases between them. CDR1 SGHTA and CDR2 FQGNSA come from the germline V gene.

The chain links TRBV5-1 to TRBJ1-3; D not certain. Germline V gives CDR1 SGHRS, CDR2 YFSETQ. V shed 0 bases and J shed 0 bases, with 10 bases lying between them. The CDR3 totals 16 residues. The chain's CDR3 is CASSLGGVSSGNTIYF. In DNA form, the CDR3 reads TGCGCCAGCAGCTTGGGTGGGGTCTCCTCTGGAAACACCATATATTTT. Full variable domain (outside the CDR3, taken from reference TRBV5-1 and TRBJ1-3): KAGVTQTPRYLIKTRGQQVTLSCSPISGHRSVSWYQQTPGQGLQFLFEYFSETQRNKGNFPGRFSGRQFSNSRSEMNVSTLELGDSALYLCASSLGGVSSGNTIYFGEGSWLTVV.

This chain uses TRBV14 with TRBJ1-6; D gene unclear. Trimming shortened V by 0 bases and J by 6 bases, and 12 bases separated the two germline ends. CDR1 is SGHDN, CDR2 FVKESK, per germline. This CDR3 contains 16 residues. CDR3 residues: CASSQDFGIRNSPLHF. The CDR3 coding sequence is TGTGCCAGCAGCCAAGATTTCGGGATTCGTAATTCACCCCTCCACTTT.

The V call is TRBV7-9, the J call TRBJ1-5; 8 bases are a match to TRBD1. This CDR3 is built from 14 residues. Per the germline V gene, CDR1 is SEHNR and CDR2 is FQNEAQ (reference sequence). V was clipped by 5 bases and J by 7 bases; unmatched bases: 7. The CDR3 spells CASSPGQGGQPQHF. CDR3 in DNA: TGTGCCAGCAGCCCAGGACAGGGTGGACAGCCCCAGCATTTT.